A single sample is the source of the 16 T cell receptor beta chains below, sequenced in a study of blood T cell repertoires in COVID-19. Produced via immunoSEQ multiplex PCR; TCRdb's table is partial and in-frame only. Among a few hundred thousand clones listed, nearly 90% were seen once. Sequencing used PBMCs or T cells enriched from blood (not recorded which). The receptors here all came from a woman between 18 and 29 years old with acute COVID-19.

The rearrangement uses TRBV28 and TRBJ2-7; D not resolved. With 5 bases removed from V and 4 bases from J, the gap between germline ends came to 12 bases. CDR1 and CDR2 from the germline V gene are MDHEN and SYDVKM. The CDR3 totals 13 residues. CDR3 loop: CASSPNLQYEQYF. Written as DNA, the CDR3 is TGTGCCAGCAGTCCCAACCTCCAGTACGAGCAGTACTTC.

The gene calls are TRBV2 and TRBJ1-1; 7 bases match TRBD1. V was clipped by 5 bases and J by 0 bases; unmatched bases: 6. The length of the CDR3 is 15 residues. Germline V gene data show CDR1 as SNHLY and CDR2 as FYNNEI. CDR3 residues: CASSSDRALNTEAFF. The CDR3 DNA follows: TGTGCCAGCAGTTCTGACAGGGCTCTGAACACTGAAGCTTTCTTT.

The rearrangement links TRBV18 to TRBJ1-5, with D possibly matching TRBD1 (6 bases). From germline, CDR1 is KGHSH and CDR2 LQKENI. Between the trimmed V and J ends, which lost 6 bases and 4 bases, there was a span of 10 bases. The CDR3 is 13 amino acids. As DNA, the CDR3 is TGTGCCAGCTCCTCAGGGGAAAATCAGCCCCAGCATTTT. Its protein is CASSSGENQPQHF.

This clone appeared once. The chain carries TRBV9 and TRBJ2-1; TRBD2 aligns across 7 bases. V gave up 1 base and J gave up 8 bases; unmatched junction bases: 15. The germline gives CDR1 SGDLS, CDR2 YYNGEE. The CDR3 length is 17 residues. DNA for the CDR3: TGTGCCAGCAGCGTATTCTCAGTCGCGGGAGTAGGTGATGAGCAGTTCTTC. Its translation is CASSVFSVAGVGDEQFF.

The chain links TRBV7-8 to TRBJ1-6, with 7 bases fitting TRBD1. In germline, CDR1 is SGHVS, CDR2 FQNEAQ. The CDR3 runs 17 residues. The V and J ends lost 6 bases and 0 bases, in that order; junction bases with no gene match: 8. In DNA, the CDR3 is TGTGCCAGCAGGCGACAGGGAGGAGGCTCCTATAATTCACCCCTCCACTTT. Its translation is CASRRQGGGSYNSPLHF.

This clone was seen at least ten times. CDR3 nucleotides: TGTGCCAGTAGTATTAGGCTAGCGGGAGACACTTTTGAGCAGTTCTTC. Protein sequence: CASSIRLAGDTFEQFF. The J gene is TRBJ2-1, the V gene TRBV19, with TRBD2 identical over 10 bases. The CDR3 consists of 16 residues. Unmatched junction bases numbered 11, after V lost 3 bases and J lost 9 bases. Germline CDR1 LNHDA, CDR2 SQIVND (reference sequence). The complete variable domain, with remaining parts taken from reference TRBV19 and TRBJ2-1, reads DGGITQSPKYLFRKEGQNVTLSCEQNLNHDAMYWYRQDPGQGLRLIYYSQIVNDFQKGDIAEGYSVSREKKESFPLTVTSAQKNPTAFYLCASSIRLAGDTFEQFFGPGTRLTVL.

This clone was seen a single time. The V and J genes are TRBV21-1 and TRBJ2-7; the table's D call of TRBD1 was not tested on the DNA. TRBV21-1 is annotated as a pseudogene. The CDR3 consists of 14 residues. Here the CDR3 DNA reads TGTGCCAGCAGCAAGTTTCCGGACACCTACGAGCAGTACTTC. Its protein is CASSKFPDTYEQYF.

This chain joins TRBV24-1 and TRBJ2-1; TRBD1 agrees at 10 bases. Looked up from germline, CDR1 is KGHDR and CDR2 is SFDVKD. This CDR3 has 17 residues. V lost 1 base, J lost 15 bases, and 17 bases stayed unmatched. The CDR3 here is CATSDFGGWDRGIPPFF. The CDR3, as DNA: TGTGCCACCAGTGATTTTGGGGGGTGGGACAGGGGAATACCGCCGTTCTTC.

This clone was found once. This rearrangement joins TRBV10-3 to TRBJ2-2; 8 bases map to TRBD1. CDR1 and CDR2 (germline): ENHRY, SYGVKD. The CDR3 is 15 residues long. V lost 0 bases and J lost 5; bases outside the gene matches: 2. Here the CDR3 DNA reads TGTGCCATCAGTGAGTCGGACAGGGTTACCGGGGAGCTGTTTTTT. The encoded protein is CAISESDRVTGELFF.

V and J are TRBV2 and TRBJ2-3, with TRBD2 identical over 8 bases. The junction had 5 bases not matched to a gene; V was cut back by 2 bases and J by 1 base. Germline-derived CDR1 and CDR2 are SNHLY and FYNNEI. This CDR3 region has 16 residues. The CDR3 DNA sequence: TGTGCCAGCAGTGAACTTGGCGGGAGGCGCACAGATACGCAGTATTTT. This sequence encodes CASSELGGRRTDTQYF. The full variable domain, completed using reference TRBV2 and TRBJ2-3, is EPEVTQTPSHQVTQMGQEVILRCVPISNHLYFYWYRQILGQKVEFLVSFYNNEISEKSEIFDDQFSVERPDGSNFTLKIRSTKLEDSAMYFCASSELGGRRTDTQYFGPGTRLTVL.

The chain has TRBV7-8 and TRBJ1-5, with D possibly matching TRBD1 (5 bases). CDR1 SGHVS and CDR2 FQNEAQ come from the germline V gene. The CDR3 consists of 16 residues. Deletions cut 5 bases from V and 4 bases from J, with 18 bases between. CDR3 amino acids: CASSGRRAGINQPQHF. In DNA form, the CDR3 reads TGTGCCAGCAGCGGGAGGAGGGCAGGGATAAATCAGCCCCAGCATTTT. Supplemented by reference TRBV7-8 and TRBJ1-5, the full variable domain reads GAGVSQSPRYKVAKRGQDVALRCDPISGHVSLFWYQQALGQGPEFLTYFQNEAQLDKSGLPSDRFFAERPEGSVSTLKIQRTQQEDSAVYLCASSGRRAGINQPQHFGDGTRLSIL.

This rearrangement joins TRBV11-2 to TRBJ1-1; no clear D. The CDR3 is 13 residues long. V shed 1 base and J shed 8 bases, with 11 bases lying between them. Germline values: CDR1 SGHAT, CDR2 FQNNGV. The CDR3 is CASSLVLAAEAFF. The CDR3 nucleotides read TGTGCCAGCAGCTTAGTCTTAGCCGCAGAAGCTTTCTTT.

The rearrangement joins TRBV5-1 to TRBJ2-2; D is undetermined. CDR1 is SGHRS, CDR2 YFSETQ, per germline. V lost 0 bases and J 6 bases, leaving 9 bases between the germline ends. The CDR3 covers 14 residues. In DNA form, the CDR3 reads TGCGCCAGCAGCTTGGACGCGGCGGCCGGGGAGCTGTTTTTT. This codes for CASSLDAAAGELFF.

The chain joins TRBV29-1 to TRBJ2-3, with 7 bases lining up with TRBD2. The CDR3 contains 13 residues. After removal of 6 bases from V and 1 base from J, the junction contained 4 bases not matched to a gene. Germline values: CDR1 SQVTM, CDR2 ANQGSEA. DNA of the CDR3: TGCAGCGTAGCGGGGTTTGGCACAGATACGCAGTATTTT. Protein sequence: CSVAGFGTDTQYF.

The chain is built from TRBV15 and TRBJ2-2, with 10 bases aligning to TRBD1. This CDR3 has 17 residues. Germline V gene sequence: CDR1 LNHNV, CDR2 YYDKDF (reference sequence). V lost 0 bases and J lost 8; bases outside the gene matches: 9. The CDR3 sequence is CATSRDKTGGDEGELFF. Written as DNA, the CDR3 is TGTGCCACCAGCAGAGATAAGACAGGGGGCGATGAAGGGGAGCTGTTTTTT.

For the CDR3, the DNA is TGTGCCAGCAGCGCTACGTCCGGGGGAAATACGCAGTATTTT. Translating it yields CASSATSGGNTQYF. The chain recombines TRBV9 with TRBJ2-3; D perhaps matches TRBD2 (6 bases). The V and J ends lost 3 bases and 7 bases respectively, with 15 bases between them. The CDR3 contains 14 residues. CDR1 SGDLS and CDR2 YYNGEE come from the germline V gene. The full variable domain, rest sourced from reference TRBV9 and TRBJ2-3, is DSGVTQTPKHLITATGQRVTLRCSPRSGDLSVYWYQQSLDQGLQFLIQYYNGEERAKGNILERFSAQQFPDLHSELNLSSLELGDSALYFCASSATSGGNTQYFGPGTRLTVL.